These 8 T cell receptor beta chains were all obtained from the same sample, sequenced in a study of shared T cell receptors in the human thymus. Clones were sequenced by immunoSEQ multiplex PCR, and TCRdb holds only the in-frame ones, with some missing. Of tens of thousands of clones listed, 90% to 95% are singletons. Sequenced: thymocytes. All receptors come from a human donor.

The V call is TRBV25-1, the J call TRBJ2-3; TRBD2 is a possible D gene (7 bases). The CDR3 runs to 15 residues. V gave up 2 bases and J gave up 2 bases, with 11 bases separating them. Per the germline V gene, CDR1 is MGHDK and CDR2 is SYGVNS. CDR3 in DNA: TGTGCCAGCAGTGAAGGGAGGGGGTCCACAGATACGCAGTATTTT. Amino acids: CASSEGRGSTDTQYF.

This rearrangement joins TRBV27 to TRBJ1-6, with a possible D match to TRBD1 (6 bases). This CDR3 comprises 15 residues. Trimming cost V 7 bases and J 6 bases, with 16 bases left between them. CDR1 MNHEY and CDR2 SMNVEV come from the germline V gene (reference sequence). The chain's CDR3 is CASKGVVRGNSPLHF. Here the CDR3 DNA reads TGTGCCAGCAAAGGGGTGGTCAGGGGTAATTCACCCCTCCACTTT.

V usage is TRBV5-6 and J usage is TRBJ1-4, with a possible D match to TRBD1 (6 bases). Per the germline V gene, CDR1 is SGHDT and CDR2 is YYEEEE. This CDR3 comprises 17 residues. Trimming took off 9 bases at V and 0 bases at J, with 21 bases between the two ends. CDR3 loop: CATMVGGPNATNEKLFF. In nucleotides, the CDR3 is TGTGCCACCATGGTTGGGGGGCCCAATGCAACTAATGAAAAACTGTTTTTT. Looking up the rest from reference TRBV5-6 and TRBJ1-4 gives the full variable domain: DAGVTQSPTHLIKTRGQQVTLRCSPKSGHDTVSWYQQALGQGPQFIFQYYEEEERQRGNFPDRFSGHQFPNYSSELNVNALLLGDSALYLCATMVGGPNATNEKLFFGSGTQLSVL.

This clone was detected once. The chain employs TRBV7-2 and TRBJ1-1; D is unresolved. The CDR3 is 16 residues long. Per the germline V gene, CDR1 is SGHTA and CDR2 is FQGNSA. The V end lost 2 bases, the J end lost 3 bases, and 16 bases lay between the germline ends. CDR3 sequence (DNA): TGTGCCAGCAGCTTATCCCCCGGCCGAAGAGACACTGAAGCTTTCTTT. Protein: CASSLSPGRRDTEAFF.

The chain recombines TRBV5-1 with TRBJ2-7; TRBD2 agrees at 9 bases. V trimming: 4 bases; J trimming: 3 bases; junction bases outside the gene matches: 26. This CDR3 is 21 amino acids long. Per germline, CDR1 SGHRS and CDR2 YFSETQ. The CDR3 DNA follows: TGCGCCAGCAGCCCGACACGTACTAGCGGGCTTTGGGCCGGATCTGTCTACGAGCAGTACTTC. The encoded protein is CASSPTRTSGLWAGSVYEQYF.

This clone showed up just once. The genes are TRBV7-9 and TRBJ1-4; 7 positions agree with TRBD1. Germline V CDR1 and CDR2: SEHNR, FQNEAQ (reference sequence). This CDR3 is 13 amino acids long. Germline trimming cut 5 bases from V and 8 bases from J; bases unmatched to any gene: 5. The CDR3: CASSPRGGEKLFF. In DNA form, the CDR3 reads TGTGCCAGCAGCCCCAGGGGGGGGGAAAAACTGTTTTTT. The variable domain in full, with the rest retrieved from reference TRBV7-9 and TRBJ1-4, is DTGVSQNPRHKITKRGQNVTFRCDPISEHNRLYWYRQTLGQGPEFLTYFQNEAQLEKSRLLSDRFSAERPKGSFSTLEIQRTEQGDSAMYLCASSPRGGEKLFFGSGTQLSVL.

The chain employs TRBV19 and TRBJ1-6, with D tentatively TRBD1 (5 bases). The CDR3 is 17 amino acids. Trimming removed 4 bases from V and 4 bases from J, with 17 bases in between. CDR1 is LNHDA and CDR2 is SQIVND in the germline V gene (reference sequence). The CDR3, as DNA: TGTGCCAGTAGTACAGGGAAAGGAGCTATTTATAATTCACCCCTCCACTTT. Its translation: CASSTGKGAIYNSPLHF.

The chain couples TRBV7-2 to TRBJ1-2; D might be TRBD1 (5 bases). The CDR3 loop spans 14 amino acids. Germline CDR1 SGHTA, CDR2 FQGNSA. V was shortened by 2 bases and J by 3 bases, with 10 bases between the two germline ends. The CDR3 nucleotides read TGTGCCAGCAGCTTAAACCGGGGGGACTATGGCTACACCTTC. Amino acids: CASSLNRGDYGYTF.